The sequence of this T cell receptor (beta chain) was determined in a study of neurological immune-mediated disorders. Study-level results: The greatest TCR clonal expansion occurred in HTLV-1-associated myelopathy and the least in multiple sclerosis, which fell below healthy controls.

This clonotype has at least ten counts. The antigen is undetermined. The authors produced cDNA by 5'RACE using 10-nucleotide random UMIs. Every sequencing run generated in excess of 180 million TCR-beta sequences. These sequences covered 15-18 subjects. From the 5' RACE reads, TCRdb called clonotypes with MiXCR, one entry per CDR3 protein. The sample lists some 48,000 distinct CDR3 sequences; about an eighth were seen once. The time point denotes: longitudinal time-point 2. Preparation of the unsorted libraries drew on 2 million PBMCs stored at -80 C. What was sequenced was PBMCs. The sequence derives from a male donor with HTLV-1-associated myelopathy (HAM/TSP).

This CDR3 is CSAPRGFGNTEAFF. In DNA form, the CDR3 reads TGCAGTGCTCCTAGGGGGTTCGGGAACACTGAAGCTTTCTTT. The V and J genes are TRBV20-1 and TRBJ1-1, with D perhaps TRBD1 (6 bases). V lost 5 bases, J lost 1 base, and 14 bases lay in between. CDR1 DFQATT and CDR2 SNEGSKA come from the germline V gene (reference sequence). This CDR3 contains 14 residues.